Listed here is a single T cell receptor beta chain. The antigen is undetermined. Via MiXCR, TCRdb re-called the reads, giving one row per CDR3 protein. This sample carries hundreds of thousands of distinct CDR3 sequences, more than 25% of them seen once, and the ten largest clones take over 13%. This sample was included in a study of T cell repertoires in cytomegalovirus infection. Study context: The public TCR beta signatures pointed to both CMV infection and matching HLA type.

The CDR3 has 17 residues. Germline V gene sequence: CDR1 LNHDA, CDR2 SQIVND (reference sequence). The V gene end was trimmed by 7 bases and the J gene end by 4 bases; junction bases not matched to a gene: 14. Study-wide results and limits: Cumulative frequency of public TCR beta families picked out carriers of CMV plus the relevant HLA.

The TCR originated in a human donor in good health (CMV status not recorded). Some clones in this sample may be carry-over from other donors' samples. The sample in question was cultured CD8+ T cells from PBMCs, obtained from culture after CMV antigen stimulation. The V gene is TRBV19, the J gene TRBJ2-1, with 9 bases aligning to TRBD1. CDR3 bases: TGTGCCAGTAAGGGGAAGGGGACAGGGCGTGGATACAATGAGCAGTTCTTC. Translating gives CASKGKGTGRGYNEQFF. Full variable domain (remainder filled in from reference TRBV19 and TRBJ2-1): DGGITQSPKYLFRKEGQNVTLSCEQNLNHDAMYWYRQDPGQGLRLIYYSQIVNDFQKGDIAEGYSVSREKKESFPLTVTSAQKNPTAFYLCASKGKGTGRGYNEQFFGPGTRLTVL.